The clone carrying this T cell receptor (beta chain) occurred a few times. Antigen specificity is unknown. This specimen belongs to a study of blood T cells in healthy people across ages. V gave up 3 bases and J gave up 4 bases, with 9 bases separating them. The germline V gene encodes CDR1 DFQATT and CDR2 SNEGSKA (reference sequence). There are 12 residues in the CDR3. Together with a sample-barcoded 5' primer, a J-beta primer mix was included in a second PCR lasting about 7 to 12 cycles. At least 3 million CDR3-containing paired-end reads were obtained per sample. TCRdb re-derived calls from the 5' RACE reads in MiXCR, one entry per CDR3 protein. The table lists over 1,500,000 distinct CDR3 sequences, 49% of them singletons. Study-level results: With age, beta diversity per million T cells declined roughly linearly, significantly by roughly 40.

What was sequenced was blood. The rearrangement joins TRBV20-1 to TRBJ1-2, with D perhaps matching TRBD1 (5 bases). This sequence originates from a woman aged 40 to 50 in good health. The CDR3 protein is CSASDQGYGYTF. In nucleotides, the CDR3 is TGCAGTGCTAGTGACCAGGGCTATGGCTACACCTTC.